These 26 T cell receptor beta chains originate from one sample sequenced in a study of shared clonotypes between healthy human individuals. The method was immunoSEQ multiplex PCR; TCRdb's version includes in-frame clones alone and lacks a portion of them. The table lists around 1,900,000 clones, roughly 93% of them singletons. Naive CD8 cells were CD45RO-negative, positively selected for CCR7, excluding terminally differentiated effector memory CD45RA+ cells. The sample comprised naive CD8+ T cells from PBMCs. All receptors come from a man between 18 and 29 years old in good health. Some clones in this sample may be carry-over from other donors' samples.

This chain connects TRBV6-5 to TRBJ2-3, with D perhaps given as TRBD1 or TRBD2 (5 bases each). The V end lost 2 bases, the J end lost 7 bases, and 13 bases lay between the germline ends. Germline CDR1 is MNHEY and CDR2 is SVGAGI. The CDR3 runs 14 residues. The CDR3 region is CASSYGAPGNTQYF. The CDR3 DNA reads TGTGCCAGCAGTTACGGGGCCCCGGGGAATACGCAGTATTTT.

This chain connects TRBV19 to TRBJ2-3; 9 bases align to TRBD2. V shed 5 bases, J shed 4 bases, and the junction held 10 bases outside the gene matches. The germline V gene has CDR1 LNHDA and CDR2 SQIVND (reference sequence). This CDR3 is 16 amino acids long. The CDR3 reads CASSSSGVDFPDTQYF. The DNA for the CDR3 is TGTGCCAGTAGTTCTAGCGGGGTGGATTTCCCAGATACGCAGTATTTT.

The genes are TRBV14 and TRBJ2-1; 7 bases line up with TRBD1. This CDR3 comprises 16 residues. Germline CDR1 is SGHDN and CDR2 is FVKESK. Trimming at V came to 3 bases and at J to 3 bases, leaving 8 bases not matched to a gene. CDR3 DNA sequence: TGTGCCAGCAGCCATTGGGGACAGAGGGTCTACAATGAGCAGTTCTTC. It translates to CASSHWGQRVYNEQFF.

J is TRBJ2-7 and V is TRBV7-8, with 8 bases identical to TRBD2. CDR1 and CDR2 from the germline V gene are SGHVS and FQNEAQ. The trim removed 5 bases at V and 3 bases at J, leaving 6 bases unmatched. This CDR3 spans 14 amino acids. The CDR3: CASSKSGRDYEQYF. The CDR3 DNA follows: TGTGCCAGCAGCAAGAGCGGGAGAGACTACGAGCAGTACTTC.

This sequence joins TRBV28 and TRBJ2-7, with D unclear. The CDR3 has 15 amino acids. The germline V gene has CDR1 MDHEN and CDR2 SYDVKM. V lost 2 bases and J 6 bases, leaving 17 bases between the germline ends. The CDR3 DNA follows: TGTGCCAGCAGTTTAGGGGTTGAGAACTGGTCCGAGCAGTACTTC. This sequence encodes CASSLGVENWSEQYF.

The chain uses TRBV6-5 and TRBJ1-6; no reliable D call. The V and J ends lost 1 base and 5 bases respectively, with 12 bases between them. This CDR3 is built from 16 residues. CDR1 and CDR2 (germline): MNHEY, SVGAGI. The CDR3 region is CASSYLGIGDNSPLHF. The CDR3 region has the DNA TGTGCCAGCAGTTACTTGGGGATAGGAGATAATTCACCCCTCCACTTT.

This rearrangement joins TRBV10-3 to TRBJ1-2, with D possibly matching TRBD1 (5 bases). This CDR3 contains 13 residues. Trimming stripped 0 bases from V and 11 bases from J, with 13 bases between. Germline loops: CDR1 ENHRY, CDR2 SYGVKD. In DNA form, the CDR3 reads TGTGCCATCAGTGAGTCGACGCGAGGACATTACACCTTC. Translated: CAISESTRGHYTF.

The chain is built from TRBV7-9 and TRBJ2-1, with D perhaps matching TRBD1 or TRBD2 (6 bases each). This CDR3 is built from 16 residues. V was pared by 5 bases and J by 10 bases, with 24 bases between. CDR1 is SEHNR, CDR2 FQNEAQ, per germline (reference sequence). CDR3 residues: CASSTRRGATAAEQFF. The CDR3 DNA is TGTGCCAGCAGCACAAGGAGGGGGGCGACAGCGGCAGAGCAGTTCTTC.

This clone appeared once. The gene calls are TRBV7-8 and TRBJ2-5, with 8 bases that match TRBD1. CDR1 is SGHVS and CDR2 is FQNEAQ in the germline V gene. V lost 1 base to trimming and J lost 5 bases; unmatched junction nucleotides: 12. The CDR3 spans 17 residues. The CDR3 sequence: CASSLVAGGGFKETQYF. The CDR3 DNA is TGTGCCAGCAGCTTAGTCGCAGGGGGCGGTTTTAAGGAGACCCAGTACTTC.

The chain joins TRBV6-5 to TRBJ2-1; 9 nucleotides match TRBD2. Looked up from germline, CDR1 is MNHEY and CDR2 is SVGAGI. V lost 8 bases, J lost 4 bases, and 6 bases stayed unmatched. The CDR3 covers 14 residues. DNA of the CDR3: TGTGCCAGCGGACCTAGCGGGGCGTACAATGAGCAGTTCTTC. Protein sequence: CASGPSGAYNEQFF.

The V call is TRBV4-1, the J call TRBJ2-1; TRBD2 matches at 10 bases. Losses at the gene ends were 2 bases for V and 7 bases for J; bases not matched to a gene: 8. From germline, CDR1 is MGHRA and CDR2 YSYEKL. The CDR3 is 16 amino acids. The CDR3 DNA reads as TGCGCCAGCAGCCAAAGGCTAGCGGGAGTTCAAAATGAGCAGTTCTTC. Its protein product is CASSQRLAGVQNEQFF.

The chain recombines TRBV27 with TRBJ2-1; 8 bases align to TRBD2. Germline values: CDR1 MNHEY, CDR2 SMNVEV (reference sequence). The CDR3 is 14 residues long. The ends lost 3 bases at V and 4 bases at J; junction bases unmatched: 2. In nucleotides, the CDR3 is TGTGCCAGCAGTTTCCAGCGGGGGTACAATGAGCAGTTCTTC. Its translation is CASSFQRGYNEQFF.

Of note for this clone: Within the sample, other DNA sequences also encode this same CDR3. V gene TRBV15 combines with J gene TRBJ2-3; 12 nucleotides match TRBD2. Trimming removed 1 base from V and 2 bases from J; junction bases left unmatched: 1. The CDR3 length is 16 residues. Germline values: CDR1 LNHNV, CDR2 YYDKDF (reference sequence). CDR3 region: CATSRGLAGDTDTQYF. CDR3 in DNA: TGTGCCACCAGCAGAGGACTAGCGGGAGACACAGATACGCAGTATTTT.

This chain links TRBV11-3 with TRBJ2-3; D possibly corresponds to TRBD1 (6 bases). V lost 6 bases and J lost 5, with 18 bases in between. The CDR3 runs to 15 residues. In germline, CDR1 is SGHNT, CDR2 YENEEA. The CDR3 DNA reads TGTGCCAGCAGTTCCCGGGACACGGTGGGAGATACGCAGTATTTT. Its protein product is CASSSRDTVGDTQYF.

V is TRBV5-6 and J is TRBJ2-1; TRBD2 matches 12 bases. Trimming at V came to 4 bases and at J to 4 bases, leaving 9 bases not matched to a gene. This CDR3 region has 17 residues. Germline values: CDR1 SGHDT, CDR2 YYEEEE. In DNA form, the CDR3 reads TGTGCCAGCAGCGGGACTAGCGGGCGATTCGTGTACAATGAGCAGTTCTTC. It specifies CASSGTSGRFVYNEQFF.

The chain uses TRBV4-1 and TRBJ2-3, with 7 nucleotides matching TRBD2. The CDR3 covers 16 residues. Per the germline V gene, CDR1 is MGHRA and CDR2 is YSYEKL. V trimming: 0 bases; J trimming: 0 bases; junction bases outside the gene matches: 3. CDR3 DNA: TGCGCCAGCAGCCAAGACAATAGCGGGAGCACAGATACGCAGTATTTT. This gives the protein CASSQDNSGSTDTQYF.

The V call is TRBV7-6, the J call TRBJ2-5, with D perhaps matching TRBD1 (6 bases). CDR1 and CDR2 (germline): SGHVS, FNYEAQ. This CDR3 has 16 amino acids. V was clipped by 1 base and J by 2 bases, with 14 bases between them. The CDR3 coding sequence is TGTGCCAGCAGCTTAGGGTGGGGGCCTGAACAAGAGACCCAGTACTTC. This sequence encodes CASSLGWGPEQETQYF.

The chain joins TRBV6-4 to TRBJ2-1; D is unclear. Per germline, CDR1 MRHNA and CDR2 SNTAGT. There are 12 residues in the CDR3. V shed 9 bases and J shed 7 bases, with 13 bases lying between them. The CDR3 spells CARYDKGNEQFF. The CDR3 DNA sequence: TGTGCCAGGTATGACAAAGGGAATGAGCAGTTCTTC.

The V gene is TRBV11-2, the J gene TRBJ2-7; TRBD1 matches at 9 bases. From germline, CDR1 is SGHAT and CDR2 FQNNGV. Trimming cost V 0 bases and J 6 bases; bases outside gene matches: 6. The CDR3 covers 15 residues. The CDR3 here is CASSLDLGTGTEQYF. As DNA, the CDR3 is TGTGCCAGCAGCTTAGATCTGGGGACAGGGACCGAGCAGTACTTC.

This clone was found once. This sequence joins TRBV6-4 and TRBJ2-1, with 10 bases identical to TRBD1. V gave up 6 bases and J gave up 2 bases; unmatched junction bases: 7. The germline V gene has CDR1 MRHNA and CDR2 SNTAGT. The CDR3 consists of 16 residues. CDR3 nucleotide sequence: TGTGCCAGCAGAGACAGGGGGCACCCCCCCTACAATGAGCAGTTCTTC. This translates into CASRDRGHPPYNEQFF.

V is TRBV9 and J is TRBJ1-2, with D possibly being TRBD1 (6 bases). The CDR3 contains 18 residues. Germline V lookup: CDR1 SGDLS, CDR2 YYNGEE. V was pared by 4 bases and J by 8 bases, with 30 bases between. The CDR3 nucleotides read TGTGCCAGCAGCCCTCAGGCGGGGGGGCCGATAACCGCTATGGGCTACACCTTC. Protein: CASSPQAGGPITAMGYTF.

The chain combines TRBV9 with TRBJ2-7; possibly TRBD2 for D (7 bases). CDR3 length: 18 amino acids. Trimming stripped 0 bases from V and 0 bases from J, with 19 bases between. The germline gives CDR1 SGDLS, CDR2 YYNGEE. Here the CDR3 DNA reads TGTGCCAGCAGCGTAGGTTGGGAGGGGCAGGGGAACTCCTACGAGCAGTACTTC. This codes for CASSVGWEGQGNSYEQYF.

Turning to this clone: Other DNA sequences in this specimen translate into the identical CDR3. The chain employs TRBV7-9 and TRBJ1-2, with 11 bases fitting TRBD1. J gave up 7 bases and V 1 base, and 2 bases lay outside the gene matches. CDR1 and CDR2 from the germline V gene are SEHNR and FQNEAQ (reference sequence). The CDR3 loop spans 14 amino acids. DNA for the CDR3: TGTGCCAGCAGCTTAGGGACAGGGGGCTCTGGCTACACCTTC. This translates into CASSLGTGGSGYTF.

J is TRBJ2-1 and V is TRBV10-1; possibly TRBD1 for D (5 bases). Germline V lookup: CDR1 WNHNN, CDR2 SYGVQD (reference sequence). The CDR3 consists of 13 residues. Trimming took 0 bases from V and 7 from J, leaving 7 bases between them. CDR3: CASSESGANEQFF. The CDR3 nucleotides read TGCGCCAGCAGTGAGTCTGGGGCAAATGAGCAGTTCTTC.

Concerning this clone itself: This same CDR3 is encoded by further DNA sequences in the sample. The rearrangement links TRBV7-9 to TRBJ2-7; TRBD2 might be the D (5 bases). CDR3 size: 13 residues. Germline CDR1 is SEHNR and CDR2 is FQNEAQ (reference sequence). The germline V and J ends were trimmed by 5 bases and 3 bases, with 11 bases remaining between them. Here the CDR3 DNA reads TGTGCCAGCAGCCCCGGAGGTAACTACGAGCAGTACTTC. This translates into CASSPGGNYEQYF.

The chain has TRBV2 and TRBJ2-7; D is unresolved. CDR3 length: 17 residues. V was pared by 2 bases and J by 0 bases, with 17 bases between. Per germline, CDR1 SNHLY and CDR2 FYNNEI. CDR3 nucleotides: TGTGCCAGCAGTGAACTAGTCGACACCGTGAGCTCCTACGAGCAGTACTTC. This gives the protein CASSELVDTVSSYEQYF. The variable domain in full, with the rest retrieved from reference TRBV2 and TRBJ2-7, is EPEVTQTPSHQVTQMGQEVILRCVPISNHLYFYWYRQILGQKVEFLVSFYNNEISEKSEIFDDQFSVERPDGSNFTLKIRSTKLEDSAMYFCASSELVDTVSSYEQYFGPGTRLTVT.